These 2 T cell receptor beta chains originate from one sample sequenced in a study of Graves' ophthalmopathy and Graves' hyperthyroidism. Amplification of TCR beta CDR3 regions used RNA transcripts. Amplification began with first-round RT-PCR using HTBI primers, then second-round multiplex PCR was performed. TCRdb reprocessed the multiplex PCR reads with MiXCR, giving one entry per CDR3 protein. The table has 150,000 or so distinct CDR3 sequences, under 45% seen once; the top ten hold over 7%. The sequenced material came from peripheral blood. Every receptor here comes from a man aged 25-45 years with Graves' ophthalmopathy.

At least ten counts were recorded for this clonotype. The chain combines TRBV6-2 or TRBV6-3 with TRBJ2-7, with D perhaps matching TRBD1 (5 bases). V dropped 7 bases and J dropped 3 bases, with 16 bases sitting between them. The length of the CDR3 is 14 residues. Germline V CDR1 and CDR2: MNHEY, SVGEGT. DNA for the CDR3: TGTGCCAGCACCCTAAGGGGCAGACTCTACGAGCAGTACTTC. Residues: CASTLRGRLYEQYF.

Ten or more counts support this clonotype. A much larger clone differs by one base, so this may be a read error. The V and J genes are TRBV18 and TRBJ1-1; D gene uncertain. Trimming took off 6 bases at V and 6 bases at J, with 14 bases between the two ends. CDR3 length equals 13 residues. Germline V lookup: CDR1 KGHSH, CDR2 LQKENI. The CDR3 spells CASSGEGYAEAFF. The CDR3 DNA sequence: TGTGCCAGCTCTGGCGAGGGCTACGCTGAAGCTTTCTTT.